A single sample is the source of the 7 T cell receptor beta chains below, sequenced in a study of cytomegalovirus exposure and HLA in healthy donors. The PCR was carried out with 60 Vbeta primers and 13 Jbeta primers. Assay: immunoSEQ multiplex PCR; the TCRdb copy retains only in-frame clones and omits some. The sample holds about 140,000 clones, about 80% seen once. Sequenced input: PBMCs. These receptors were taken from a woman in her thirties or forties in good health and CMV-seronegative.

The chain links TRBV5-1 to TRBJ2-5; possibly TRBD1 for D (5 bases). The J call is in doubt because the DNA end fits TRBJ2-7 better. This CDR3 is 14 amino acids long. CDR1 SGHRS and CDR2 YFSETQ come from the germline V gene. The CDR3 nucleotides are TGCGCCAGCAGCTCCAACCTAGGGGCCTACGAGCAGTACTTC. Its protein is CASSSNLGAYEQYF.

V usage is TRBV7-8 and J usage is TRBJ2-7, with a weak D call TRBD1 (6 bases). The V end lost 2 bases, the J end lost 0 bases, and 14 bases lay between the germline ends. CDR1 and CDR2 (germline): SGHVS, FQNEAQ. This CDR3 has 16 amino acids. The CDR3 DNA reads TGTGCCAGCAGCTTATTTGGCGCCAGGGGCTCCTACGAGCAGTACTTC. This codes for CASSLFGARGSYEQYF. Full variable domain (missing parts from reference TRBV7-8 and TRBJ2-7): GAGVSQSPRYKVAKRGQDVALRCDPISGHVSLFWYQQALGQGPEFLTYFQNEAQLDKSGLPSDRFFAERPEGSVSTLKIQRTQQEDSAVYLCASSLFGARGSYEQYFGPGTRLTVT.

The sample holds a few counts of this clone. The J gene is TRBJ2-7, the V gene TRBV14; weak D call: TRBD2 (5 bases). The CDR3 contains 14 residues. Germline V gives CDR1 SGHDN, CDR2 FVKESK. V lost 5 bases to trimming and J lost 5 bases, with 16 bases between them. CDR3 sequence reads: CASSFLEFGDEQYF. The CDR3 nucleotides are TGTGCCAGCAGCTTCCTCGAGTTCGGGGACGAGCAGTACTTC. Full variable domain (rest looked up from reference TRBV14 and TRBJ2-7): EAGVTQFPSHSVIEKGQTVTLRCDPISGHDNLYWYRRVMGKEIKFLLHFVKESKQDESGMPNNRFLAERTGGTYSTLKVQPAELEDSGVYFCASSFLEFGDEQYFGPGTRLTVT.

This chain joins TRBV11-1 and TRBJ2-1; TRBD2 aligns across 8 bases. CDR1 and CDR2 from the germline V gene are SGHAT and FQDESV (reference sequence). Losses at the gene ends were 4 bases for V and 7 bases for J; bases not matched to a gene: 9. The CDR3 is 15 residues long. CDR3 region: CASSSPAGVGNEQFF. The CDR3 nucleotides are TGTGCCAGCAGCTCCCCAGCGGGAGTCGGTAATGAGCAGTTCTTC.

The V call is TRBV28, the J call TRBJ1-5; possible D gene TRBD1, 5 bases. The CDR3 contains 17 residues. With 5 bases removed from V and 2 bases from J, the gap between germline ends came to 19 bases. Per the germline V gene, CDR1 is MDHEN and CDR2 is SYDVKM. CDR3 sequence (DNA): TGTGCCAGCAGTAATAATTTCAACAGGCGAGGCAATCAGCCCCAGCATTTT. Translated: CASSNNFNRRGNQPQHF. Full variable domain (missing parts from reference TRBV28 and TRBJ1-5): DVKVTQSSRYLVKRTGEKVFLECVQDMDHENMFWYRQDPGLGLRLIYFSYDVKMKEKGDIPEGYSVSREKKERFSLILESASTNQTSMYLCASSNNFNRRGNQPQHFGDGTRLSIL.

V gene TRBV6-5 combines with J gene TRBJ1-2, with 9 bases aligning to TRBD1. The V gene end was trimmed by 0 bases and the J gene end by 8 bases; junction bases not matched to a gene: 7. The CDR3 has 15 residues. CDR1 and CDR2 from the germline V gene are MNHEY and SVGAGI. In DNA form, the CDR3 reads TGTGCCAGCAGTTACTCGGACAGGGGACGGGAAGGCTACACCTTC. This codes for CASSYSDRGREGYTF.

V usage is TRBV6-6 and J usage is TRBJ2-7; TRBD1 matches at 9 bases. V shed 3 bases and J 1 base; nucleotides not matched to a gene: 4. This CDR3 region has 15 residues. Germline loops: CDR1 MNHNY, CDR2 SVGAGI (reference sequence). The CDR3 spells CASSYGTGKSYEQYF. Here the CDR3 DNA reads TGTGCCAGCAGTTATGGGACAGGGAAGTCCTACGAGCAGTACTTC.